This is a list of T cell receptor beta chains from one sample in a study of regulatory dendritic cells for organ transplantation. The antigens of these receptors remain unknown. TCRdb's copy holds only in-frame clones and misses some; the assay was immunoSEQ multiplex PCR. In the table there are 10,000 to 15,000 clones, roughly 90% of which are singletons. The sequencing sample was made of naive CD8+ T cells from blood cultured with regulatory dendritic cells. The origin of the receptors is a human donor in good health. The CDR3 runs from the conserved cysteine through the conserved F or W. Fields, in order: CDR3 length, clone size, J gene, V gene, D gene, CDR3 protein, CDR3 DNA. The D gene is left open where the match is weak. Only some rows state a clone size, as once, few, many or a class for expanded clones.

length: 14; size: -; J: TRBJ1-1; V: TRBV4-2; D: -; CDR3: CASSQGLGNTEAFF; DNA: TGTGCCAGCAGCCAAGGTTTGGGGAACACTGAAGCTTTCTTT
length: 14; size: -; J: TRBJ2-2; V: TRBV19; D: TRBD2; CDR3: CASSSSGGAGELFF; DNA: TGTGCCAGTTCCTCTAGCGGGGGTGCCGGGGAGCTGTTTTTT
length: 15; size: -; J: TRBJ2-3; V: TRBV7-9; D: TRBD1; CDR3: CALGPGQGLPDTQYF; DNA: TGTGCCCTCGGGCCGGGACAGGGGTTACCAGATACGCAGTATTTT
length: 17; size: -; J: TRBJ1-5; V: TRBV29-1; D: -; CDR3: CSAQGDRAGFGNQPQHF; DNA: TGCAGCGCTCAAGGGGACCGGGCGGGTTTTGGCAATCAGCCCCAGCATTTT
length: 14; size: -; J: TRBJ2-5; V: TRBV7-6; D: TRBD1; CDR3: CASSLAGGGETQYF; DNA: TGTGCCAGCAGCTTAGCAGGGGGCGGTGAGACCCAGTACTTC
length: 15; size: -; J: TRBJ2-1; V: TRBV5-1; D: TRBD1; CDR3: CARTYSRGRHQEQFF; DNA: TGCGCCAGAACCTATTCCAGGGGGCGACATCAAGAGCAGTTCTTC
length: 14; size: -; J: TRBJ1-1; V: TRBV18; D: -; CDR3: CASSIAAGRSEAFF; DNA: TGTGCCAGCTCAATCGCGGCAGGGCGATCTGAAGCTTTCTTT
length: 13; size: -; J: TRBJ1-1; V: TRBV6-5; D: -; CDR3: CASRERLDTEAFF; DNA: TGTGCCAGCAGAGAAAGACTGGACACTGAAGCTTTCTTT
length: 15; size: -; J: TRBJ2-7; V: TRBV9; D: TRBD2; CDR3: CASSPDSGRLYEQYF; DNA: TGTGCCAGCAGCCCCGACAGCGGGAGATTATACGAGCAGTACTTC
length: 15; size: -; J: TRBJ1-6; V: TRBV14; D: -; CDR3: CASSLYFSYNSPLHF; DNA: TGTGCCAGCTCGCTGTATTTCTCCTATAATTCACCCCTCCACTTT
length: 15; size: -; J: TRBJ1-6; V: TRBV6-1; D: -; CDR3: CASSYVRDINSPLHF; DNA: TGTGCCAGCAGCTACGTACGGGACATTAATTCACCCCTCCACTTT
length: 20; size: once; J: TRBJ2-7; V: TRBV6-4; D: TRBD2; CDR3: CASSSPRLGLAGAYSYEQYF; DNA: TGTGCCAGCAGTTCCCCTCGGCTGGGACTAGCGGGAGCCTACTCCTACGAGCAGTACTTC
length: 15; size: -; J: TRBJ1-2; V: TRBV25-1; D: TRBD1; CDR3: CASSEYGQGAAGYTF; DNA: TGTGCCAGCAGTGAATACGGACAGGGGGCTGCTGGCTACACCTTC
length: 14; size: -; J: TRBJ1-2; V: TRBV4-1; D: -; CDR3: CASSQLEGRYGYTF; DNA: TGCGCCAGCAGCCAATTGGAGGGACGGTATGGCTACACCTTC
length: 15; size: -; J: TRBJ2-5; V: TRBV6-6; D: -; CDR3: CASSSLSTRGETQYF; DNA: TGTGCCAGCAGTTCCCTCAGCACACGGGGAGAGACCCAGTACTTC
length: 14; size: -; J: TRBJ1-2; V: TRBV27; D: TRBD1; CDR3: CASSPGTGPTGYTF; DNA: TGTGCCAGCAGCCCCGGGACAGGGCCCACTGGCTACACCTTC
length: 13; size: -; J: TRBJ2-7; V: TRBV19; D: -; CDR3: CASSMTYRYEQYF; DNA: TGTGCCAGTAGTATGACATACAGGTACGAGCAGTACTTC
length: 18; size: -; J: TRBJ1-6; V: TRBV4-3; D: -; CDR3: CASSQDSTYSSYNSPLHF; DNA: TGCGCCAGCAGCCAAGACTCGACGTACAGCTCCTATAATTCACCCCTCCACTTT
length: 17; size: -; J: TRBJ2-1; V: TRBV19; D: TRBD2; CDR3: CASSPGGAFNSGNEQFF; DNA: TGTGCCAGTAGTCCGGGGGGTGCCTTTAACTCGGGCAATGAGCAGTTCTTC
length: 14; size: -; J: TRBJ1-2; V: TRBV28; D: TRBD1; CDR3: CASRRTGAVYGYTF; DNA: TGTGCCAGCAGACGGACAGGGGCTGTCTATGGCTACACCTTC
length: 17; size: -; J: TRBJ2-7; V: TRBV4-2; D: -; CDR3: CASSPERPGTLGDEQYF; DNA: TGTGCCAGCAGCCCGGAAAGGCCGGGGACGTTGGGGGACGAGCAGTACTTC
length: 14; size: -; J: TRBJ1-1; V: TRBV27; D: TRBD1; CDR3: CASSFGQGGTEAFF; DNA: TGTGCCAGCAGTTTCGGACAGGGTGGCACTGAAGCTTTCTTT
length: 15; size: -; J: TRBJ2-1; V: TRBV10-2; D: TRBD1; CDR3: CASSELQGANNEQFF; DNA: TGCGCCAGCAGTGAGTTGCAGGGGGCGAACAATGAGCAGTTCTTC
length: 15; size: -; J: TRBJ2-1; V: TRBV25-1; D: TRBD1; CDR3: CASSEFRDRDNEQFF; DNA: TGTGCCAGCAGTGAGTTCCGGGACAGGGACAATGAGCAGTTCTTC
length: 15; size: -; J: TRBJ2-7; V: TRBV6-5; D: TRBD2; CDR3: CASTPGAGGAYEQYF; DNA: TGTGCCAGCACCCCCGGTGCGGGAGGGGCCTACGAGCAGTACTTC
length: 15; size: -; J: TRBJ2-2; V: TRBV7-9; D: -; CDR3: CASSTLGPNTGELFF; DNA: TGTGCCAGCAGCACCCTTGGACCGAACACCGGGGAGCTGTTTTTT
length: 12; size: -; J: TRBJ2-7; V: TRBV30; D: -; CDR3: CAWSVGTYEQYF; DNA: TGTGCCTGGAGTGTCGGGACATACGAGCAGTACTTC
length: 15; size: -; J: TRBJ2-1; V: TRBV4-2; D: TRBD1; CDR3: CASSQAWGTGDEQFF; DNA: TGTGCCAGCAGCCAAGCTTGGGGGACAGGGGATGAGCAGTTCTTC
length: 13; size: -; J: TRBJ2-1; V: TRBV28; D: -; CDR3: CASSPKAPNEQFF; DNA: TGTGCCAGCAGTCCGAAAGCGCCCAATGAGCAGTTCTTC
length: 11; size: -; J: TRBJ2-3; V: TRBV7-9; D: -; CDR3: CASRHSDTQYF; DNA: TGTGCCAGCAGACATTCAGATACGCAGTATTTT
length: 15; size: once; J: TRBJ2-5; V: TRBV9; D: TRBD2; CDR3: CASSAWTSGGETQYF; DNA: TGTGCCAGCAGCGCTTGGACTAGCGGGGGAGAGACCCAGTACTTC
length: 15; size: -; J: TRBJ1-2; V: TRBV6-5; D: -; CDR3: CASSYDGGANYGYTF; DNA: TGTGCCAGCAGTTACGATGGCGGCGCTAACTATGGCTACACCTTC
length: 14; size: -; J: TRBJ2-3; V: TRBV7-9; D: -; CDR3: CASSLFSGTDTQYF; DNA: TGTGCCAGCAGCTTATTCTCAGGCACAGATACGCAGTATTTT
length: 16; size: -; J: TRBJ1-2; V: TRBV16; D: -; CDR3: CASSQSRGAEKDGYTF; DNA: TGTGCCAGCAGCCAATCCAGAGGCGCGGAAAAGGATGGCTACACCTTC
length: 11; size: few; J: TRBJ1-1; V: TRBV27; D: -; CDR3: CATRGNSEAFF; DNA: TGTGCCACAAGGGGGAACTCTGAAGCTTTCTTT
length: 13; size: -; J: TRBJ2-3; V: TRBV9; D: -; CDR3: CASSPDSTDTQYF; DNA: TGTGCCAGCAGCCCTGACAGCACAGATACGCAGTATTTT
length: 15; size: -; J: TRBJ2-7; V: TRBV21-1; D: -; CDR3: CASGSQLSSFDEQYF; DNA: TGTGCCAGCGGCTCTCAGTTATCCTCCTTCGACGAGCAGTACTTC
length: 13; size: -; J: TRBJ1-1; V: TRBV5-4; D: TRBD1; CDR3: CASSSGTAAEAFF; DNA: TGTGCCAGCAGCTCCGGGACAGCAGCTGAAGCTTTCTTT
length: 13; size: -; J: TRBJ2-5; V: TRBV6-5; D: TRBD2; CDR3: CASSWPSGGPQYF; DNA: TGTGCCAGCAGTTGGCCTAGCGGGGGGCCCCAGTACTTC
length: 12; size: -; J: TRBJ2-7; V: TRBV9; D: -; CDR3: CASSRESYEQYF; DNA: TGTGCCAGTTCACGGGAGTCCTACGAGCAGTACTTC
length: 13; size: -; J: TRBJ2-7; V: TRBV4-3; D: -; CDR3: CASSQDLAYEQYF; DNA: TGCGCCAGCAGCCAAGACTTAGCCTACGAGCAGTACTTC
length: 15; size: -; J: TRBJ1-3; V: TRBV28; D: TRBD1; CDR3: CASSGQGAGGNTIYF; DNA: TGTGCCAGCAGCGGACAGGGGGCAGGTGGAAACACCATATATTTT
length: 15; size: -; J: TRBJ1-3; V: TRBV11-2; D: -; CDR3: CASSLPRYSGNTIYF; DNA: TGTGCCAGCAGCTTACCCCGGTACTCTGGAAACACCATATATTTT
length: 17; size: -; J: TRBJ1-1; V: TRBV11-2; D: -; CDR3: CASSLFEGYRGDTEAFF; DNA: TGTGCCAGCAGCTTATTCGAGGGCTACCGCGGGGACACTGAAGCTTTCTTT
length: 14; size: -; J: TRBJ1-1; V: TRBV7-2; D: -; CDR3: CASSLVSSGREAFF; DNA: TGTGCCAGCAGCTTAGTTAGTTCAGGGCGAGAAGCTTTCTTT
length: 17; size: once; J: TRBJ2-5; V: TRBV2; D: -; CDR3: CASNYVGETGLQETQYF; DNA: TGTGCCAGCAATTATGTGGGGGAAACTGGGCTTCAAGAGACCCAGTACTTC
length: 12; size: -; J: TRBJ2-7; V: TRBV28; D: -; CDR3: CASSLQNYEQYF; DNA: TGTGCCAGCAGCCTTCAAAACTACGAGCAGTACTTC
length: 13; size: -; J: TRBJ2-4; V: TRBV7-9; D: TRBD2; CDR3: CASSQSAGGSQYF; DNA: TGTGCCAGCAGCCAAAGCGCGGGGGGTAGCCAGTACTTC
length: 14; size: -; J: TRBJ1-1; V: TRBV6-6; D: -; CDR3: CASSPGLLNTEAFF; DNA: TGTGCCAGCAGCCCGGGACTCTTGAACACTGAAGCTTTCTTT
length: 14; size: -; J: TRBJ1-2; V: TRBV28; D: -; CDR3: CASSLSGANYGYTF; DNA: TGTGCCAGCAGTTTATCAGGAGCTAACTATGGCTACACCTTC
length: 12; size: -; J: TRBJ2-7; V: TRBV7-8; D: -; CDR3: CASSFESYEQYF; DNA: TGTGCCAGCAGCTTCGAATCCTACGAGCAGTACTTC
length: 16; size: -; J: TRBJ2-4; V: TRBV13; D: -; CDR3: CASSLGHLGRENIQYF; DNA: TGTGCCAGCAGCTTAGGCCATCTCGGCAGAGAAAACATTCAGTACTTC
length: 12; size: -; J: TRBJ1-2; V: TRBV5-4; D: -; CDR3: CASSQDAYGYTF; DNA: TGTGCCAGCAGCCAGGACGCCTACGGCTACACCTTC
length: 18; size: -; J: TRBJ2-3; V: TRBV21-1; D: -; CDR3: CASSTELPSGGSTDTQYF; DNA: TGTGCCAGCAGCACCGAATTGCCTAGCGGGGGGAGCACAGATACGCAGTATTTT
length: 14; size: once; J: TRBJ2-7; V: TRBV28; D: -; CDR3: CASSLVGGDYEQYF; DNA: TGTGCCAGCAGTTTAGTAGGTGGGGACTACGAGCAGTACTTC
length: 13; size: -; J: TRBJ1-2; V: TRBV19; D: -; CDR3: CASSITAVYGYTF; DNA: TGTGCCAGTAGTATCACGGCGGTGTATGGCTACACCTTC
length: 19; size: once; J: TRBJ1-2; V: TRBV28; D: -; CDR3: CASSSVYGVPGSGSNGYTF; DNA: TGTGCCAGCAGTTCTGTTTATGGGGTGCCCGGCTCGGGGAGTAATGGCTACACCTTC
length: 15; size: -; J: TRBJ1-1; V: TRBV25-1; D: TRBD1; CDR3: CASSGRTGGIEEAFF; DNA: TGTGCCAGCAGTGGCCGGACAGGGGGCATAGAAGAAGCTTTCTTT
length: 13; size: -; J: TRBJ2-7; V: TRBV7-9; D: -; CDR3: CASSLAVTYEQYF; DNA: TGTGCCAGCAGCTTGGCGGTCACATACGAGCAGTACTTC
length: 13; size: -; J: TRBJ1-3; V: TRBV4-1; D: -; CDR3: CASSQVDGNTIYF; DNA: TGCGCCAGCAGCCAAGTTGACGGAAACACCATATATTTT